The next 19 T cell receptor beta chains were all read from a single sample in a study of T cells in women clearing cervical HPV infection. Sequencing used immunoSEQ multiplex PCR; TCRdb keeps in-frame clones, though not all of them. The specimen's table records roughly 31,000 clones. The material sequenced was blood buffy coat. These receptors were taken from a woman between 18 and 70 years old with a cervical HPV16 infection that either progressed to CIN3+ or cleared (not recorded which).

As for this clone: The CDR3 goes on 3 residues after the read ends, and that part is filled in from the germline J gene. The chain joins TRBV7-2 to TRBJ2-3, with TRBD2 identical over 11 bases. Germline V gene lookup returns CDR1 SGHTA and CDR2 FQGNSA. The CDR3 sequence is 15 residues long. J was trimmed by 4 bases and V by 0 bases; bases with no gene match: 0. The chain's CDR3 is CASSLASGGADTQYF. The DNA read from the CDR3 is TGTGCCAGCAGCTTAGCTAGCGGGGGGGCAGATACG. Using reference TRBV7-2 and TRBJ2-3 for the parts outside the CDR3, the full variable domain is GAGVSQSPSNKVTEKGKDVELRCDPISGHTALYWYRQSLGQGLEFLIYFQGNSAPDKSGLPSDRFSAERTGGSVSTLTIQRTQQEDSAVYLCASSLASGGADTQYFGPGTRLTVL.

A word on this clone: From the germline J gene comes the end of the CDR3, since the read stops 3 residues before it. The chain joins TRBV6-4 to TRBJ2-1; TRBD1 matches at 9 bases. J gave up 7 bases and V 6 bases, and 4 bases lay outside the gene matches. The CDR3 has 13 amino acids. In germline, CDR1 is MRHNA, CDR2 SNTAGT. CDR3 protein: CASRQGAQNEQFF. The CDR3 bases that were read are TGTGCCAGCAGACAGGGGGCGCAAAATGAG.

Details on this clone: The missing CDR3 end, 3 residues past where the read stops, is filled in from the germline J gene. The V call is TRBV7-3, the J call TRBJ2-7; 13 nucleotides align to TRBD2. Germline V gene data show CDR1 as SGHTA and CDR2 as FQGTGA. The CDR3 loop spans 18 amino acids. Unmatched junction bases numbered 5, after V lost 0 bases and J lost 0 bases. This CDR3 is CASSLTEGLAGDSYEQYF. The DNA read from the CDR3 is TGTGCCAGCAGCTTAACGGAAGGACTAGCGGGGGACTCCTACGAG.

Worth noting for this clone: The read terminates 3 residues ahead of where the CDR3 ends, so the germline J gene completes it. The chain uses TRBV30 and TRBJ2-7, with TRBD2 matching over 8 bases. After removal of 3 bases from V and 4 bases from J, the junction contained 14 bases not matched to a gene. Per germline, CDR1 GTSNPN and CDR2 SVGIG (reference sequence). CDR3 length equals 16 residues. The covered CDR3 bases are TGTGCCTGGAGACTGGCAGAAGCGGGAGTTTTTTACGAG. It codes for CAWRLAEAGVFYE. The CDR3 as a whole reads CAWRLAEAGVFYEQYF.

As concerns this clone: The CDR3 is cut off 3 residues early in the read; its end comes from the germline J gene. The gene calls are TRBV7-2 and TRBJ1-6; D unclear. Trimming removed 5 bases at V and 12 bases at J, with 11 bases between. Germline V gene sequence: CDR1 SGHTA, CDR2 FQGNSA. This CDR3 has 12 residues. The CDR3 sequence is CASSPYGRPLHF. The covered CDR3 bases are TGTGCCAGCAGCCCCTACGGTCGACCC. Full variable domain (rest looked up from reference TRBV7-2 and TRBJ1-6): GAGVSQSPSNKVTEKGKDVELRCDPISGHTALYWYRQSLGQGLEFLIYFQGNSAPDKSGLPSDRFSAERTGGSVSTLTIQRTQQEDSAVYLCASSPYGRPLHFGNGTRLTVT.

A remark on this clone: From the germline J gene comes the end of the CDR3, since the read stops 3 residues before it. This chain joins TRBV7-2 and TRBJ2-7; no clear D. The CDR3 sequence is 13 residues long. Trimming left V 3 bases short and J 4 bases short, with 10 bases between. CDR1 and CDR2 from the germline V gene are SGHTA and FQGNSA. The CDR3 is CASSFYRSYEQYF. The DNA read from the CDR3 is TGTGCCAGCAGCTTTTACCGGTCGTACGAG.

A note on this clone: The CDR3 end lies 3 residues beyond the end of the read and is filled in from the germline J gene. Additional DNA sequences in this sample encode the identical CDR3. The chain recombines TRBV2 with TRBJ1-1, with 8 bases matching TRBD1. Germline V lookup: CDR1 SNHLY, CDR2 FYNNEI. The CDR3 extends over 14 amino acids. V lost 6 bases and J lost 0; bases outside the gene matches: 3. CDR3 protein: CASSGDRLNTEAFF. CDR3 DNA (partial): TGTGCCAGCAGCGGGGACAGGCTGAACACTGAA.

In the case of this clone: The CDR3 end lies 3 residues beyond the end of the read and is filled in from the germline J gene. This chain links TRBV5-4 with TRBJ1-2; 9 positions agree with TRBD1. The CDR3 runs to 14 residues. The trim removed 2 bases at V and 7 bases at J, leaving 6 bases unmatched. Germline CDR1 SGHNT, CDR2 YYREEE (reference sequence). Partial CDR3 DNA: TGTGCCAGCAGCTTCCCGGGACAGGGCCCTGGC. Its translation is CASSFPGQGPG. The full CDR3 sequence reads CASSFPGQGPGYTF.

Remarks on this clone: The read falls 3 residues short of the CDR3 end, and the missing part is taken from the germline J gene. The chain has TRBV7-3 and TRBJ1-2, with a possible D match to TRBD1 (6 bases). The CDR3 extends over 15 amino acids. Germline-derived CDR1 and CDR2 are SGHTA and FQGTGA. The V gene lost 2 bases and the J gene lost 3 bases, with 13 bases spanning the gap. This CDR3 is CASSLGVGGDYGYTF. The CDR3 DNA, read in part, is TGTGCCAGCAGCTTAGGCGTTGGGGGCGACTATGGC.

A note on this clone: Sequencing ends 3 residues short of the CDR3 end; the germline J gene provides the rest. This chain links TRBV18 with TRBJ1-2, with D uncertain. From germline, CDR1 is KGHSH and CDR2 LQKENI. This CDR3 is built from 15 residues. CDR3 bases read: TGTGCCAGCTCCCTCGGACTAGCGGGCTCCTACGAC. This translates into CASSLGLAGSYD. The complete CDR3 protein is CASSLGLAGSYDYTF.

To note about this clone: The sequenced fragment ends 3 residues before the CDR3 boundary, so the rest is inferred from the germline J gene. The chain couples TRBV7-2 to TRBJ2-5, with D perhaps TRBD1 or TRBD2 (5 bases each). This CDR3 is 15 amino acids long. From germline, CDR1 is SGHTA and CDR2 FQGNSA. The V end was cut by 3 bases, the J end by 5 bases, with 16 bases between. The DNA read from the CDR3 is TGTGCCAGCAGCTTTTCAGGGAGCTGGACGGAGACC. This sequence encodes CASSFSGSWTET. The whole CDR3 is CASSFSGSWTETQYF.

A word on this clone: The read stops 3 residues short of the end of the CDR3; the missing end is completed from the germline J gene. The V gene is TRBV18, the J gene TRBJ2-1; TRBD2 matches at 8 bases. Germline V CDR1 and CDR2: KGHSH, LQKENI. This CDR3 spans 15 amino acids. Trimming removed 3 bases from V and 7 bases from J; junction bases left unmatched: 8. The CDR3 here is CASSPPGTSANEQFF. The DNA read from the CDR3 is TGTGCCAGCTCACCGCCCGGGACTAGTGCGAATGAG. Based on the CDR3 plus reference TRBV18 and TRBJ2-1, the full variable domain is NAGVMQNPRHLVRRRGQEARLRCSPMKGHSHVYWYRQLPEEGLKFMVYLQKENIIDESGMPKERFSAEFPKEGPSILRIQQVVRGDSAAYFCASSPPGTSANEQFFGPGTRLTVL.

A word on this clone: The read gets to within 3 residues of the CDR3 end, and the germline J gene fills in the rest. V usage is TRBV5-4 and J usage is TRBJ2-1, with 7 bases fitting TRBD1. The CDR3 is made up of 14 amino acids. CDR1 SGHNT and CDR2 YYREEE come from the germline V gene (reference sequence). The V and J ends lost 3 bases and 9 bases, in that order; junction bases with no gene match: 9. CDR3 DNA (partial): TGTGCCAGCAGCTCGAAAGACAGGGTGGGTGAG. Protein product: CASSSKDRVGE. The full CDR3 reads CASSSKDRVGEQFF.

Turning to this clone: The read finishes 3 residues shy of the CDR3 end, and the germline J gene is used to complete it. This sequence joins TRBV11-1 and TRBJ1-1; D is perhaps TRBD1 (6 bases). The CDR3 contains 13 residues. Germline values: CDR1 SGHAT, CDR2 FQDESV (reference sequence). The CDR3 loop is CASSRRTDSEAFF. The DNA read from the CDR3 is TGTGCCAGCAGCCGGCGGACAGACAGCGAA.

Regarding this clone: The read comes to an end 3 residues before the CDR3 does, leaving the germline J gene to fill in the end. The chain couples TRBV11-2 to TRBJ1-4; D uncertain. CDR3 length equals 15 residues. With 4 bases removed from V and 7 bases from J, the gap between germline ends came to 16 bases. Germline CDR1 reads SGHAT; CDR2 reads FQNNGV. The CDR3 region is CASSYQITPLEKLFF. The sequenced part of the CDR3 DNA is TGTGCCAGCAGCTACCAAATTACACCTCTTGAAAAA.

Turning to this clone: The junction shows a germline mismatch at one end, possibly a read error. Read sequence stops 3 residues before the CDR3 end, and the germline J gene provides the missing end. This sequence joins TRBV19 and TRBJ2-3; maybe TRBD1 (5 bases). The CDR3 contains 20 residues. Germline V gene lookup returns CDR1 LNHDA and CDR2 SQIVND (reference sequence). The CDR3 DNA, read in part, is TGTGCCACTAGTCTGAAACCCACGGTGCAGGGTAGTCTTGGCACAGATACG. Its protein product is CATSLKPTVQGSLGTDT. From start to end, the CDR3 is CATSLKPTVQGSLGTDTQYF.

A remark on this clone: The read comes to an end 3 residues before the CDR3 does, leaving the germline J gene to fill in the end. The V gene is TRBV7-3, the J gene TRBJ2-1; perhaps TRBD2 as D (6 bases). Trimming shortened V by 2 bases and J by 1 base, and 15 bases separated the two germline ends. The CDR3 sequence is 17 residues long. CDR1 and CDR2 from the germline V gene are SGHTA and FQGTGA. Incomplete CDR3 DNA: TGTGCCAGCAGCTTATCTGGATCAAGCGGGTCCTACAATGAG. It translates to CASSLSGSSGSYNE. The whole CDR3 protein is CASSLSGSSGSYNEQFF.

As to this clone: The read gets to within 3 residues of the CDR3 end, and the germline J gene fills in the rest. The chain has TRBV7-3 and TRBJ1-2, with 8 bases lining up with TRBD1. CDR3 length equals 14 residues. With 6 bases clipped from V and 4 bases from J, the junction kept 7 bases outside the gene matches. Germline CDR1 SGHTA, CDR2 FQGTGA. CDR3 DNA, as far as it was read: TGTGCCAGCAGTTCTGGACAGGGCGGCTATGGC. It encodes CASSSGQGGYG. In full, the CDR3 is CASSSGQGGYGYTF.

Concerning this clone itself: Read data end 3 residues before the CDR3 end; the end is taken from the germline J gene. The chain employs TRBV5-1 and TRBJ1-6; TRBD1 agrees at 12 bases. CDR1 SGHRS and CDR2 YFSETQ come from the germline V gene. The CDR3 runs 16 residues. Trimming removed 4 bases from V and 8 bases from J; junction bases left unmatched: 7. Incomplete CDR3 DNA: TGCGCCAGCAGCCCGGGACAGGGGGCAACCCATTCACCC. Translated: CASSPGQGATHSP. The entire CDR3 reads CASSPGQGATHSPLHF. Drawing the rest from reference TRBV5-1 and TRBJ1-6, the complete variable domain is KAGVTQTPRYLIKTRGQQVTLSCSPISGHRSVSWYQQTPGQGLQFLFEYFSETQRNKGNFPGRFSGRQFSNSRSEMNVSTLELGDSALYLCASSPGQGATHSPLHFGNGTRLTVT.